This section outlines one T cell receptor beta chain sequence together with its context. The method was immunoSEQ multiplex PCR; TCRdb's version includes in-frame clones alone and lacks a portion of them. Among tens of thousands of clones listed, 70% to 90% were seen once. The entry originates in a study of technical replicates of blood from a few donors. Germline loops: CDR1 SGHRS, CDR2 YFSETQ. CDR3 length: 19 residues. V was clipped by 0 bases and J by 5 bases; unmatched bases: 20. The receptor was derived from a human donor in good health. Some clones in this sample may be carry-over from other donors' samples. Sequencing input: PBMCs. The chain joins TRBV5-1 to TRBJ2-7; the match to TRBD2 covers 7 bases. The CDR3 DNA is TGCGCCAGCAGCTTGGGGGTGACCCTATCATATTCTCGGGGGGACGAGCAGTACTTC. Translation gives CASSLGVTLSYSRGDEQYF.